This passage covers 25 T cell receptor beta chains from one sample sequenced in a study of blood T cell repertoires in COVID-19 (dated by TCRdb to 2019 to 2021). The library relied on the immunoSEQ multiplex PCR assay. TCRdb re-hosts the immuneACCESS table, in-frame sequences only. Its copies lack some clones; in the studies checked, an unresolved V gene accounts for under half of them, and the cause for the rest is not known. This sample comprises approximately 170,000 clones, approximately 85% of them detected only once. The ten largest clones capture approximately 2.6% of the sample. Source material: peripheral blood. The receptor set was obtained from a woman of 80 years or more with COVID-19, enrolled during active disease.

The rearrangement links TRBV5-4 to TRBJ1-6; 10 bases map to TRBD1. The germline CDR1 and CDR2 sequences are SGHNT and YYREEE (reference sequence). Trimming cost V 3 bases and J 9 bases; bases outside gene matches: 15. The CDR3 extends over 18 amino acids. CDR3 loop: CASSSLLGTGAVGSPLHF. The CDR3 bases are TGTGCCAGCAGCTCCCTTTTAGGGACAGGGGCCGTCGGTTCACCCCTCCACTTT.

V usage is TRBV6-5 and J usage is TRBJ2-3; D is possibly TRBD1 (7 bases). The CDR3 loop spans 11 amino acids. In germline, CDR1 is MNHEY, CDR2 SVGAGI. V was shortened by 10 bases and J by 6 bases, with 11 bases between the two germline ends. Here the CDR3 reads CATAGGDTQYF. The CDR3 DNA reads TGTGCCACCGCAGGGGGGGATACGCAGTATTTT.

This chain uses TRBV5-5 with TRBJ1-1; maybe TRBD1 (6 bases). The CDR3 covers 15 residues. V was clipped by 6 bases and J by 4 bases, with 19 bases between them. Germline V gene data show CDR1 as SGHKS and CDR2 as YYEKEE (reference sequence). For the CDR3, the DNA is TGTGCCAGCAAAGCCTACAGGGATGGGGGCACTGAAGCTTTCTTT. This encodes CASKAYRDGGTEAFF.

This chain uses TRBV24-1 with TRBJ1-1; 7 bases are a match to TRBD1. Germline loops: CDR1 KGHDR, CDR2 SFDVKD. Germline trimming cut 6 bases from V and 1 base from J; bases unmatched to any gene: 4. The CDR3 runs to 14 residues. CDR3 bases: TGTGCCACCAGTAGACAGGGCCCGAACACTGAAGCTTTCTTT. This translates into CATSRQGPNTEAFF.

The V call is TRBV5-4, the J call TRBJ2-1; 10 nucleotides align to TRBD2. V shed 0 bases and J 4 bases; nucleotides not matched to a gene: 1. CDR3 length equals 15 residues. Germline V gene lookup returns CDR1 SGHNT and CDR2 YYREEE (reference sequence). This CDR3 is CASSLGTSGYNEQFF. The DNA for the CDR3 is TGTGCCAGCAGCTTGGGGACTAGCGGTTACAATGAGCAGTTCTTC.

The V call is TRBV18, the J call TRBJ1-1; 8 positions match TRBD1. This CDR3 contains 16 residues. Germline V gene lookup returns CDR1 KGHSH and CDR2 LQKENI. J lost 3 bases, V lost 5 bases, and 11 bases had no gene match. CDR3 residues: CASSYFQGATDTEAFF. In DNA, the CDR3 is TGTGCCAGCTCATATTTTCAGGGGGCGACGGACACTGAAGCTTTCTTT.

This clone was seen only once. The rearrangement links TRBV9 to TRBJ2-4, with a possible D match to TRBD1 (6 bases). The CDR3 covers 16 residues. V lost 4 bases and J 2 bases, leaving 16 bases between the germline ends. The germline V gene encodes CDR1 SGDLS and CDR2 YYNGEE. The CDR3, as DNA: TGTGCCAGCAGCCCCTTCACACAGGGCTCCAAAAACATTCAGTACTTC. It encodes CASSPFTQGSKNIQYF.

The chain combines TRBV28 with TRBJ2-7, with D maybe TRBD1 (5 bases). The ends were cut back, 5 bases at V and 3 bases at J, with 8 bases in the middle. The germline gives CDR1 MDHEN, CDR2 SYDVKM. The CDR3 sequence is 12 residues long. The chain's CDR3 is CASSMTVYEQYF. CDR3 DNA: TGTGCCAGCAGTATGACAGTCTACGAGCAGTACTTC.

This sequence joins TRBV30 and TRBJ1-2; D is unresolved. V lost 1 base and J lost 14, with 23 bases in between. Germline V CDR1 and CDR2: GTSNPN, SVGIG (reference sequence). This CDR3 is built from 14 residues. The CDR3 DNA reads TGTGCCTGGAGTGCACTGCTCGGAACGGTCGGAGAGACCTTC. Translating it yields CAWSALLGTVGETF.

The chain couples TRBV29-1 to TRBJ1-1, with 7 bases aligning to TRBD1. CDR1 SQVTM and CDR2 ANQGSEA come from the germline V gene. The CDR3 is made up of 14 amino acids. V was clipped by 1 base and J by 5 bases; unmatched bases: 7. The CDR3 DNA sequence: TGCAGCGTTGAAGGAGGAACAGGGGTGACTGAAGCTTTCTTT. It translates to CSVEGGTGVTEAFF.

The chain is built from TRBV6-5 and TRBJ2-1, with 9 bases fitting TRBD2. V lost 6 bases, J lost 8 bases, and 11 bases stayed unmatched. Germline CDR1 MNHEY, CDR2 SVGAGI. The CDR3 contains 15 residues. The CDR3 region has the DNA TGTGCCAGCAGGGCGGGGGCTAGCGGGGTCTATGAGCAGTTCTTC. Translating it yields CASRAGASGVYEQFF.

The genes are TRBV6-1 and TRBJ1-4; 7 nucleotides agree with TRBD1. Germline V CDR1 and CDR2: MNHNS, SASEGT. The CDR3 sequence is 16 residues long. Trimming cost V 3 bases and J 4 bases; bases outside gene matches: 8. CDR3 DNA: TGTGCCAGCAGTGAGTCCCGGGACAGATATAATGAAAAACTGTTTTTT. It translates to CASSESRDRYNEKLFF.

This clone was recorded a few times. V is TRBV18 and J is TRBJ1-2; tentatively, D is TRBD1 (5 bases). V lost 2 bases, J lost 3 bases, and 13 bases lay in between. There are 15 residues in the CDR3. The germline gives CDR1 KGHSH, CDR2 LQKENI. The CDR3 region is CASSPFETVDYGYTF. As DNA, the CDR3 is TGTGCCAGCTCACCATTCGAGACAGTAGACTATGGCTACACCTTC.

There are a few counts of this clone. The V and J genes are TRBV5-4 and TRBJ2-7; perhaps TRBD1 as D (5 bases). Germline V gene lookup returns CDR1 SGHNT and CDR2 YYREEE (reference sequence). V lost 1 base and J 5 bases, leaving 10 bases between the germline ends. The CDR3 extends over 13 amino acids. As DNA, the CDR3 is TGTGCCAGCAGCTTGCAGGGCCCCCACGAGCAGTACTTC. Translating it yields CASSLQGPHEQYF.

This chain uses TRBV9 with TRBJ2-2, with 8 bases that match TRBD1. The V gene end was trimmed by 0 bases and the J gene end by 4 bases; junction bases not matched to a gene: 11. In germline, CDR1 is SGDLS, CDR2 YYNGEE. CDR3 size: 18 residues. CDR3 sequence (DNA): TGTGCCAGCAGCGTAGAGGTTCGGGGGACAGGAGGCACCGGGGAGCTGTTTTTT. Translation: CASSVEVRGTGGTGELFF.

This sequence joins TRBV19 and TRBJ2-1; 13 bases are shared with TRBD2. Germline CDR1 and CDR2: LNHDA and SQIVND (reference sequence). This CDR3 region has 16 residues. J was trimmed by 8 bases and V by 8 bases; bases with no gene match: 12. The CDR3 DNA is TGTGCCAGTGCCCCACGGACTAGCGGGAGTTGGTATGAGCAGTTCTTC. This translates into CASAPRTSGSWYEQFF.

This clone was detected only once. The rearrangement links TRBV6-1 to TRBJ2-7; D not resolved. There are 12 residues in the CDR3. Trimming took off 3 bases at V and 2 bases at J, with 5 bases between the two ends. In germline, CDR1 is MNHNS, CDR2 SASEGT. CDR3 sequence: CASSEGTYEQYF. The CDR3 DNA follows: TGTGCCAGCAGTGAGGGCACCTACGAGCAGTACTTC.

The chain uses TRBV12-3 or TRBV12-4 and TRBJ2-5, with 7 bases lining up with TRBD2. The CDR3 runs to 13 residues. J lost 5 bases, V lost 3 bases, and 3 bases had no gene match. The CDR3 here is CASSFPGGETQYF. CDR3 in DNA: TGTGCCAGCAGTTTCCCGGGAGGTGAGACCCAGTACTTC.

The chain recombines TRBV19 with TRBJ2-7; D is unresolved. Germline lookup yields CDR1 LNHDA and CDR2 SQIVND (reference sequence). The CDR3 sequence is 12 residues long. Deletions cut 5 bases from V and 6 bases from J, with 11 bases between. The CDR3 DNA reads as TGTGCCAGTAGTTATAGGTCGGGCGAGCAGTACTTC. Translation: CASSYRSGEQYF.

This chain joins TRBV24-1 and TRBJ2-5; maybe TRBD2 (5 bases). The CDR3 contains 15 residues. V lost 0 bases to trimming and J lost 2 bases, with 9 bases between them. CDR1 is KGHDR and CDR2 is SFDVKD in the germline V gene. CDR3 region: CATSDLDGIQETQYF. The DNA for the CDR3 is TGTGCCACCAGTGATTTGGACGGGATTCAAGAGACCCAGTACTTC.

This clone was recorded once. CDR3 loop: CASSLGGALRGYTF. The CDR3 region has the DNA TGCGCCAGCAGCTTGGGTGGGGCCTTGCGGGGCTACACCTTC. V and J are TRBV5-1 and TRBJ1-2; tentative D call: TRBD1 (5 bases). This CDR3 is built from 14 residues. The germline V gene encodes CDR1 SGHRS and CDR2 YFSETQ. V lost 0 bases and J 8 bases, leaving 14 bases between the germline ends.

This chain joins TRBV19 and TRBJ2-2, with 8 bases that match TRBD1. Germline V gene sequence: CDR1 LNHDA, CDR2 SQIVND (reference sequence). The CDR3 runs 16 residues. V dropped 5 bases and J dropped 4; count of bases not matched to a gene: 9. The chain's CDR3 is CASSVPGQVLTGELFF. In DNA form, the CDR3 reads TGTGCCAGTAGTGTCCCGGGACAGGTGCTCACCGGGGAGCTGTTTTTT.

This clone has just one count. The chain employs TRBV5-5 and TRBJ2-5; TRBD1 matches 7 bases. Per germline, CDR1 SGHKS and CDR2 YYEKEE (reference sequence). The CDR3 is 14 amino acids. J was trimmed by 3 bases and V by 3 bases; bases with no gene match: 5. CDR3 nucleotide sequence: TGTGCCAGCAGCTCCGGACAGGTAGAAGAGACCCAGTACTTC. Residues: CASSSGQVEETQYF. Together with reference TRBV5-5 and TRBJ2-5, the CDR3 gives the full variable domain: DAGVTQSPTHLIKTRGQQVTLRCSPISGHKSVSWYQQVLGQGPQFIFQYYEKEERGRGNFPDRFSARQFPNYSSELNVNALLLGDSALYLCASSSGQVEETQYFGPGTRLLVL.

V gene TRBV19 combines with J gene TRBJ2-1; the D gene is possibly TRBD2 (6 bases). Trimming left V 5 bases short and J 1 base short, with 9 bases between. This CDR3 contains 14 residues. The germline V gene encodes CDR1 LNHDA and CDR2 SQIVND (reference sequence). CDR3 amino acids: CASSYSGSYNEQFF. The CDR3, as DNA: TGTGCCAGTAGTTATAGCGGATCCTACAATGAGCAGTTCTTC.

This sequence joins TRBV10-3 and TRBJ2-2; 10 bases map to TRBD1. Per germline, CDR1 ENHRY and CDR2 SYGVKD. The V segment lost 7 bases and the J segment 5 bases; nucleotides outside the gene matches: 7. The CDR3 totals 15 residues. In DNA, the CDR3 is TGTGCCATCACTTCCGGGACAGGGGATACCGGGGAGCTGTTTTTT. Its translation is CAITSGTGDTGELFF.